Each of the 5 T cell receptor beta chains below was sequenced from the same sample in a study of cytomegalovirus exposure and HLA in healthy donors. With 60 Vbeta and 13 Jbeta primers, the PCR was carried out. Assay used: immunoSEQ multiplex PCR; TCRdb lists only in-frame clones, some missing. This sample has 100,000 or so clones, with around 63% found just once. Material: PBMCs. The receptor set was obtained from a human donor in good health.

V gene TRBV4-1 combines with J gene TRBJ2-7; 9 bases align to TRBD2. Trimming at V came to 0 bases and at J to 1 base, leaving 10 bases not matched to a gene. Looked up from germline, CDR1 is MGHRA and CDR2 is YSYEKL. The CDR3 runs 18 residues. The CDR3 sequence: CASSQEDVASGTSYEQYF. CDR3 bases: TGCGCCAGCAGCCAAGAGGATGTGGCTAGCGGGACTTCCTACGAGCAGTACTTC.

A few counts support this clone. The V and J genes are TRBV6-1 and TRBJ2-3; 10 positions agree with TRBD2. Germline CDR1 is MNHNS and CDR2 is SASEGT. CDR3 length: 15 amino acids. The trim removed 3 bases at V and 8 bases at J, leaving 8 bases unmatched. The DNA of the CDR3 is TGTGCCAGCAGTGAGGCTAGCGGGAGTTTTGTTACGCAGTATTTT. It codes for CASSEASGSFVTQYF.

V is TRBV2 and J is TRBJ1-2; D unresolved. The V end lost 4 bases, the J end lost 3 bases, and 9 bases lay between the germline ends. The CDR3 length is 13 residues. Germline CDR1 is SNHLY and CDR2 is FYNNEI. The CDR3 coding sequence is TGTGCCAGCAGTGTCTCACGGGACTATGGCTACACCTTC. This codes for CASSVSRDYGYTF.

This sequence joins TRBV15 and TRBJ2-1; TRBD2 matches at 13 bases. This CDR3 is built from 19 residues. Germline V CDR1 and CDR2: LNHNV, YYDKDF (reference sequence). Trimming cost V 3 bases and J 3 bases; bases outside gene matches: 11. This chain's CDR3 is CATSSALGLAGHNYNEQFF. Here the CDR3 DNA reads TGTGCCACCAGCAGTGCCCTGGGACTAGCGGGACACAACTACAATGAGCAGTTCTTC. The whole variable domain, remainder taken from reference TRBV15 and TRBJ2-1, is DAMVIQNPRYQVTQFGKPVTLSCSQTLNHNVMYWYQQKSSQAPKLLFHYYDKDFNNEADTPDNFQSRRPNTSFCFLDIRSPGLGDTAMYLCATSSALGLAGHNYNEQFFGPGTRLTVL.

The sample holds a few counts of this clone. This chain connects TRBV27 to TRBJ1-1; D unclear. The ends were cut back, 6 bases at V and 1 base at J, with 9 bases in the middle. The CDR3 sequence is 13 residues long. Germline-derived CDR1 and CDR2 are MNHEY and SMNVEV (reference sequence). CDR3 loop: CASSRTGNTEAFF. Here the CDR3 DNA reads TGTGCCAGCAGCCGAACTGGGAACACTGAAGCTTTCTTT.